This is a list of T cell receptor beta chains from one sample in a study of blood T cell repertoires in COVID-19. Generated by immunoSEQ multiplex PCR, the TCRdb table keeps only in-frame clones and is missing some. The table lists about 280,000 clones, approximately 85% of them singletons. Material: PBMCs or T cells enriched from blood (not recorded which). The receptors were sampled from a woman in her 30s who had recovered from COVID-19. The CDR3 runs from the conserved cysteine through the conserved F or W. The D gene is left open where the match is weak. Some rows have no size entry. The others give once, few or many, or a class for an expanded clone.

>.|.|TRBV7-9|15|TRBJ1-2
CASSREGPIAGGYTF
TGTGCCAGCAGCCGGGAGGGACCGATTGCCGGGGGCTACACCTTC
>TRBD1|.|TRBV27|15|TRBJ1-1
CASSLSAGGNTEAFF
TGTGCCAGCAGTTTATCAGCAGGGGGGAACACTGAAGCTTTCTTT
>.|.|TRBV28|18|TRBJ1-3
CASRLTQGTTNSGNTIYF
TGTGCCAGCAGACTAACTCAGGGGACGACCAACTCTGGAAACACCATATATTTT
>TRBD2|.|TRBV28|19|TRBJ2-3
CASSFLGAGAVWGTDTQYF
TGTGCCAGCAGTTTTCTTGGAGCGGGAGCGGTATGGGGAACAGATACGCAGTATTTT
>TRBD1|.|TRBV12-3/TRBV12-4|12|TRBJ1-2
CASSPGQYGYTF
TGTGCCAGCAGCCCGGGACAGTATGGCTACACCTTC
>.|.|TRBV4-1|18|TRBJ2-5
CASSQGGVLGRVGETQYF
TGCGCCAGCAGCCAAGGGGGGGTATTAGGCAGAGTAGGGGAGACCCAGTACTTC
>.|.|TRBV27|14|TRBJ1-4
CASSLTGANEKLFF
TGTGCCAGCAGTTTAACGGGGGCTAATGAAAAACTGTTTTTT
>TRBD1|.|TRBV6-6|12|TRBJ1-2
CAIRQGADGYTF
TGTGCCATCCGCCAGGGGGCCGACGGCTACACCTTC
>.|.|TRBV2|15|TRBJ2-2
CASSAGTSTTGELFF
TGTGCCAGCAGTGCCGGGACATCTACCACCGGGGAGCTGTTTTTT
>.|.|TRBV4-1|13|TRBJ2-7
CASSRGSYYEQYF
TGCGCCAGCAGCCGGGGCAGTTACTACGAGCAGTACTTC
>TRBD1|.|TRBV5-1|14|TRBJ1-2
CASSYRTGGDGYTF
TGCGCCAGCAGCTATCGGACAGGGGGTGATGGCTACACCTTC
>TRBD1|few|TRBV30|13|TRBJ1-6
CAWRGQDNSPLHF
TGTGCCTGGAGAGGACAGGATAATTCACCCCTCCACTTT
>TRBD1|once|TRBV6-5|13|TRBJ1-2
CASSYGTGGGYTF
TGTGCCAGCAGTTACGGGACAGGGGGTGGCTACACCTTC
>.|.|TRBV11-3|16|TRBJ2-3
CASSLGLADRTDTQYF
TGTGCCAGCAGCTTAGGGCTAGCTGATAGGACAGATACGCAGTATTTT
>TRBD2|.|TRBV5-8|15|TRBJ2-3
CASSFGLAGGDTQYF
TGTGCCAGCAGCTTCGGACTAGCGGGAGGAGATACGCAGTATTTT
>TRBD1|.|TRBV7-8|18|TRBJ2-1
CASSLASSGRGPYNEQFF
TGTGCCAGCAGCTTAGCGTCGTCCGGCAGGGGGCCTTACAATGAGCAGTTCTTC
>TRBD1|.|TRBV11-2|17|TRBJ2-6
CASSFIRGSSGANVLTF
TGTGCCAGCAGCTTTATCAGGGGGAGCTCTGGGGCCAACGTCCTGACTTTC
>.|.|TRBV7-2|15|TRBJ2-5
CASSREAVMQKTQYF
TGTGCCAGCAGCCGTGAGGCGGTGATGCAGAAGACCCAGTACTTC
>.|.|TRBV7-6|14|TRBJ2-7
CASSSTGIGDEQYF
TGTGCCAGCAGCTCCACAGGGATCGGGGACGAGCAGTACTTC
>.|once|TRBV28|14|TRBJ2-3
CASTDSTSTDTQYF
TGTGCCAGCACCGACAGCACTAGCACAGATACGCAGTATTTT
>TRBD1|once|TRBV19|15|TRBJ1-5
CASSIFATGDQPQHF
TGTGCCAGTAGTATTTTTGCGACAGGGGATCAGCCCCAGCATTTT
>.|once|TRBV7-2|14|TRBJ1-2
CASGRYDSLYGYTF
TGTGCCAGCGGGCGGTATGACAGCCTGTATGGCTACACCTTC
>.|.|TRBV11-2|11|TRBJ2-1
CASSLPGEQFF
TGTGCCAGCAGCTTACCAGGGGAGCAGTTCTTC
>TRBD1|.|TRBV27|12|TRBJ1-6
CASSSLGGTLHF
TGTGCCAGCAGTTCCCTAGGGGGCACCCTCCACTTT
>.|.|TRBV27|11|TRBJ1-1
CASSGGTEAFF
TGTGCCAGCAGTGGGGGGACTGAAGCTTTCTTT
>.|.|TRBV12-3/TRBV12-4|13|TRBJ1-2
CASSRSANYGYTF
TGTGCCAGCAGCCGATCAGCTAACTATGGCTACACCTTC
>TRBD1|.|TRBV4-2|14|TRBJ1-1
CASSQDGQGTEAFF
TGTGCCAGCAGCCAAGACGGACAGGGGACTGAAGCTTTCTTT
>.|.|TRBV29-1|13|TRBJ2-7
CSALRDFSYEQYF
TGCAGCGCCCTCCGGGACTTCTCCTACGAGCAGTACTTC
>TRBD1|.|TRBV11-2|14|TRBJ2-7
CASSPDRSSYEQYF
TGTGCCAGCAGCCCGGACAGGAGCTCCTACGAGCAGTACTTC
>.|.|TRBV3-1/TRBV3-2|16|TRBJ1-3
CASSQVPGVGGNTIYF
TGTGCCAGCAGCCAAGTGCCGGGGGTAGGCGGAAACACCATATATTTT
>.|.|TRBV28|14|TRBJ2-2
CASIPPGGTGELFF
TGTGCCAGCATTCCCCCAGGGGGGACCGGGGAGCTGTTTTTT
>TRBD1|.|TRBV6-5|13|TRBJ1-2
CASSQTGNYGYTF
TGTGCCAGCAGCCAGACAGGGAACTATGGCTACACCTTC
>TRBD1|few|TRBV2|14|TRBJ1-2
CAIDRGRDFYGYTF
TGTGCCATCGACAGGGGGCGGGATTTCTATGGCTACACCTTC
>TRBD2|.|TRBV27|19|TRBJ2-1
CASSFITYGLAGPYNEQFF
TGTGCCAGCAGTTTCATCACATACGGACTAGCGGGGCCTTACAATGAGCAGTTCTTC
>.|.|TRBV5-1|15|TRBJ2-1
CASSLTRNSYNEQFF
TGCGCCAGCAGCTTGACCAGGAACTCCTACAATGAGCAGTTCTTC
>.|.|TRBV7-9|15|TRBJ1-1
CASSSQGWGTTEAFF
TGTGCCAGCAGCTCACAGGGTTGGGGGACCACTGAAGCTTTCTTT
>.|.|TRBV11-1|12|TRBJ1-1
CASSFRGPEAFF
TGTGCCAGCAGCTTCAGGGGACCTGAAGCTTTCTTT
>TRBD1|.|TRBV4-3|16|TRBJ2-5
CASSQDGDREGETQYF
TGCGCCAGCAGCCAAGATGGGGACAGGGAAGGCGAGACCCAGTACTTC
>TRBD2|.|TRBV5-6|17|TRBJ2-1
CASSSYLAGGSDNEQFF
TGTGCCAGCAGCTCCTATCTAGCGGGAGGAAGTGACAATGAGCAGTTCTTC
>.|.|TRBV5-1|14|TRBJ2-7
CASSLGTLPYEQYF
TGCGCCAGCAGCCTAGGGACACTCCCCTACGAGCAGTACTTC
>.|.|TRBV27|15|TRBJ1-6
CASSLWARDRGPLHF
TGTGCCAGCAGTTTATGGGCCAGGGATAGAGGACCCCTCCACTTT
>.|.|TRBV4-1|13|TRBJ2-3
CASSQEAPDTQYF
TGCGCCAGCAGCCAAGAGGCCCCGGATACGCAGTATTTT
>.|.|TRBV5-1|13|TRBJ2-2
CASSGQNTGELFF
TGCGCCAGCAGCGGACAGAACACCGGGGAGCTGTTTTTT
>TRBD1|.|TRBV28|17|TRBJ2-7
CASSPDRGAFLRDEQYF
TGTGCCAGCAGTCCTGACAGGGGAGCATTTCTTCGGGACGAGCAGTACTTC
>TRBD1|.|TRBV30|13|TRBJ2-7
CAWSWTGSYEQYF
TGTGCCTGGAGTTGGACAGGCTCCTACGAGCAGTACTTC
>TRBD1|.|TRBV4-1|20|TRBJ2-5
CASSQVWPGQKGSEAETQYF
TGCGCCAGCAGCCAAGTGTGGCCGGGACAGAAAGGTTCTGAGGCAGAGACCCAGTACTTC
>.|.|TRBV6-1|13|TRBJ1-5
CASTPTLERPQHF
TGTGCCAGCACCCCCACCCTCGAGCGGCCCCAGCATTTT
>TRBD2|.|TRBV7-2|18|TRBJ2-1
CASSVTSGGARNYNEQFF
TGTGCCAGCAGCGTGACTAGCGGGGGGGCCCGTAACTACAATGAGCAGTTCTTC
>TRBD1|once|TRBV5-1|16|TRBJ1-2
CASSPRPGTGTYGYTF
TGCGCCAGCAGCCCACGTCCCGGGACAGGGACCTATGGCTACACCTTC
>TRBD1|.|TRBV18|14|TRBJ2-5
CASSLIDREETQYF
TGTGCCAGCTCCCTCATCGACAGGGAAGAGACCCAGTACTTC
>.|once|TRBV18|15|TRBJ2-7
CASSPKRGSGYEQYF
TGTGCCAGCTCCCCAAAAAGGGGTAGTGGCTACGAGCAGTACTTC
>.|.|TRBV27|13|TRBJ1-2
CASSWRENYGYTF
TGTGCCAGCAGTTGGAGGGAGAACTATGGCTACACCTTC
>.|.|TRBV11-2|16|TRBJ2-3
CASSLLGGASTDTQYF
TGTGCCAGCAGCCTTCTCGGAGGAGCTAGCACAGATACGCAGTATTTT
>.|.|TRBV29-1|13|TRBJ1-2
CSVVAGAGYGYTF
TGCAGCGTTGTTGCGGGGGCTGGCTATGGCTACACCTTC